The 19 T cell receptor beta chains listed next were all sequenced from one sample in a study of T cell changes during pregnancy in multiple sclerosis. Repertoires were generated with immunoSEQ multiplex PCR, while TCRdb's copy carries only in-frame clones and drops some. This sample carries tens of thousands of clones, 85% to 90% of them seen once, and the ten largest clones take roughly 0.54%. The sequenced sample was CD4+ T cells from peripheral blood mononuclear cells, obtained in the first trimester of pregnancy. The receptor set was obtained from a female donor with multiple sclerosis, enrolled in a pregnancy study.

The rearrangement uses TRBV6-1 and TRBJ2-2; TRBD2 matches at 7 bases. With V trimmed by 7 bases and J by 5 bases, 10 bases remained unmatched. Germline assignment: CDR1 MNHNS and CDR2 SASEGT. This CDR3 is built from 15 residues. The DNA of the CDR3 is TGTGCCAGCATGTACCAGCGGGAAGTTACCGGGGAGCTGTTTTTT. It is translated as CASMYQREVTGELFF.

The chain is built from TRBV5-5 and TRBJ2-7, with D possibly being TRBD2 (5 bases). Looked up from germline, CDR1 is SGHKS and CDR2 is YYEKEE (reference sequence). Trimming pared 4 bases from V and 7 bases from J, leaving 9 bases between. This CDR3 contains 11 residues. Written as DNA, the CDR3 is TGTGCCAGCAGCCTGCCGGGGGAGCAGTACTTC. Translated, it gives CASSLPGEQYF.

The chain carries TRBV5-1 and TRBJ2-1; 13 bases line up with TRBD2. V lost 5 bases and J lost 9; bases outside the gene matches: 14. CDR1 SGHRS and CDR2 YFSETQ come from the germline V gene. CDR3 length: 17 amino acids. The DNA for the CDR3 is TGCGCCAGCAGTCCCGCCACACTAGCGGGAGGGCCCAGTGAGCAGTTCTTC. It is translated as CASSPATLAGGPSEQFF. Filled out from reference TRBV5-1 and TRBJ2-1, the complete variable domain reads KAGVTQTPRYLIKTRGQQVTLSCSPISGHRSVSWYQQTPGQGLQFLFEYFSETQRNKGNFPGRFSGRQFSNSRSEMNVSTLELGDSALYLCASSPATLAGGPSEQFFGPGTRLTVL.

V gene TRBV30 combines with J gene TRBJ1-3, with D possibly matching TRBD1 (5 bases). The length of the CDR3 is 16 residues. Germline V lookup: CDR1 GTSNPN, CDR2 SVGIG (reference sequence). Trimming removed 0 bases at V and 2 bases at J, with 14 bases between. CDR3 residues: CAWSVPWPGPGNTIYF. CDR3 DNA sequence: TGTGCCTGGAGTGTACCCTGGCCAGGGCCTGGAAACACCATATATTTT.

This chain links TRBV5-6 with TRBJ1-6; D not certain. CDR1 SGHDT and CDR2 YYEEEE come from the germline V gene. This CDR3 spans 15 amino acids. The V gene lost 0 bases and the J gene lost 6 bases, with 10 bases spanning the gap. The CDR3 is CASSLAAGINSPLHF. CDR3 DNA sequence: TGTGCCAGCAGCTTGGCGGCGGGGATTAATTCACCCCTCCACTTT.

The chain links TRBV29-1 to TRBJ1-1; possible D gene TRBD1, 6 bases. The CDR3 covers 13 residues. Trimming removed 6 bases at V and 0 bases at J, with 11 bases between. Germline assignment: CDR1 SQVTM and CDR2 ANQGSEA. The CDR3 is CSVHRQVNTEAFF. The CDR3 DNA is TGCAGCGTCCACAGACAGGTGAACACTGAAGCTTTCTTT.

The chain has TRBV11-2 and TRBJ2-3, with a tentative D call TRBD2 (5 bases). The V gene's germline CDR1 is SGHAT and CDR2 FQNNGV. CDR3 size: 13 residues. Deletions cut 3 bases from V and 3 bases from J, with 7 bases between. CDR3 DNA sequence: TGTGCCAGCAGCTTGGGAGCGACAGATACGCAGTATTTT. Translated: CASSLGATDTQYF.

The genes are TRBV5-1 and TRBJ2-5; weak D call: TRBD1 (5 bases). This CDR3 comprises 15 residues. The germline CDR1 and CDR2 sequences are SGHRS and YFSETQ. Trimming stripped 3 bases from V and 2 bases from J, with 14 bases between. The CDR3 spells CASSSRQWPQETQYF. CDR3 bases: TGCGCCAGCAGCTCCAGACAGTGGCCGCAAGAGACCCAGTACTTC.

This chain joins TRBV6-1 and TRBJ2-2; 8 positions agree with TRBD1. This CDR3 is built from 15 residues. The V gene end was trimmed by 6 bases and the J gene end by 8 bases; junction bases not matched to a gene: 11. CDR1 MNHNS and CDR2 SASEGT come from the germline V gene. The CDR3 loop reads CASSPRTGPPGELFF. The DNA for the CDR3 is TGTGCCAGCAGCCCCAGGACAGGGCCTCCAGGGGAGCTGTTTTTT.

The chain combines TRBV5-6 with TRBJ2-2, with TRBD2 as a possible D gene (6 bases). The V gene lost 4 bases and the J gene lost 1 base, with 8 bases spanning the gap. Germline lookup yields CDR1 SGHDT and CDR2 YYEEEE. The CDR3 length is 14 residues. The CDR3 nucleotides read TGTGCCAGCAGCCCGACTAGGAACACCGGGGAGCTGTTTTTT. Its protein is CASSPTRNTGELFF.

The chain joins TRBV7-9 to TRBJ1-1, with TRBD1 matching 11 bases. Germline lookup yields CDR1 SEHNR and CDR2 FQNEAQ (reference sequence). This CDR3 has 16 amino acids. The V segment lost 5 bases and the J segment 3 bases; nucleotides outside the gene matches: 8. This chain's CDR3 is CASSRGTGGLDTEAFF. The CDR3 nucleotides read TGTGCCAGCAGCCGCGGGACAGGGGGTCTTGACACTGAAGCTTTCTTT.

The V and J genes are TRBV5-1 and TRBJ2-5; D is possibly TRBD1 (6 bases). The CDR3 loop spans 13 amino acids. CDR1 is SGHRS and CDR2 is YFSETQ in the germline V gene. With 4 bases removed from V and 5 bases from J, the gap between germline ends came to 12 bases. CDR3 sequence: CASSRDRTETQYF. DNA of the CDR3: TGCGCCAGCAGCCGCGACAGGACCGAGACCCAGTACTTC. The entire variable domain, with the rest obtained from reference TRBV5-1 and TRBJ2-5, is as follows: KAGVTQTPRYLIKTRGQQVTLSCSPISGHRSVSWYQQTPGQGLQFLFEYFSETQRNKGNFPGRFSGRQFSNSRSEMNVSTLELGDSALYLCASSRDRTETQYFGPGTRLLVL.

The chain is built from TRBV10-3 and TRBJ2-1; weak D call: TRBD2 (6 bases). V was pared by 7 bases and J by 4 bases, with 14 bases between. Germline V CDR1 and CDR2: ENHRY, SYGVKD. The CDR3 is 14 amino acids. CDR3 DNA: TGTGCCATCACCCGCGGGACGGCTTACAATGAGCAGTTCTTC. Amino acid sequence: CAITRGTAYNEQFF.

This clone was recorded once. The V call is TRBV27, the J call TRBJ2-7, with 11 bases identical to TRBD2. V shed 5 bases and J 4 bases; nucleotides not matched to a gene: 7. The CDR3 spans 15 residues. Germline lookup yields CDR1 MNHEY and CDR2 SMNVEV (reference sequence). The CDR3 protein is CASSPLLAGAYEQYF. The CDR3 nucleotides read TGTGCCAGCAGTCCCTTACTAGCGGGAGCTTACGAGCAGTACTTC.

The chain employs TRBV7-3 and TRBJ2-7; D is unresolved. The CDR3 has 13 residues. The germline CDR1 and CDR2 sequences are SGHTA and FQGTGA. Trimming took off 4 bases at V and 0 bases at J, with 7 bases between the two ends. The CDR3 is CASSSDTSYEQYF. For the CDR3, the DNA is TGTGCCAGCAGCTCAGACACCTCCTACGAGCAGTACTTC.

The chain uses TRBV9 and TRBJ1-1; a possible D gene is TRBD1 (5 bases). Germline values: CDR1 SGDLS, CDR2 YYNGEE. V lost 3 bases and J 2 bases, leaving 17 bases between the germline ends. CDR3 length equals 16 residues. In nucleotides, the CDR3 is TGTGCCAGCAGCGCGAAGGCCCAGGGCCCAAACACTGAAGCTTTCTTT. This codes for CASSAKAQGPNTEAFF.

V usage is TRBV27 and J usage is TRBJ2-1, with D perhaps matching TRBD2 (7 bases). V lost 0 bases to trimming and J lost 7 bases, with 13 bases between them. There are 15 residues in the CDR3. CDR1 is MNHEY, CDR2 SMNVEV, per germline (reference sequence). The CDR3 nucleotides are TGTGCCAGCAGTTTATCTCGGGGGGCCAATAATGAGCAGTTCTTC. It translates to CASSLSRGANNEQFF.

This chain uses TRBV15 with TRBJ1-5, with 7 positions matching TRBD1. The CDR3 is 15 amino acids. With 2 bases clipped from V and 0 bases from J, the junction kept 1 base outside the gene matches. Germline V CDR1 and CDR2: LNHNV, YYDKDF (reference sequence). CDR3 amino acids: CATSRTGDSNQPQHF. CDR3 DNA: TGTGCCACCAGCAGAACAGGGGATAGCAATCAGCCCCAGCATTTT.

The chain carries TRBV5-4 and TRBJ1-3; weak D call: TRBD1 (6 bases). CDR3 length: 15 amino acids. Trimming cost V 4 bases and J 1 base, with 12 bases left between them. Germline assignment: CDR1 SGHNT and CDR2 YYREEE (reference sequence). This chain's CDR3 is CASSPQQGSGNTIYF. DNA for the CDR3: TGTGCCAGCAGCCCTCAACAGGGATCTGGAAACACCATATATTTT.